This entry lists 3 T cell receptor beta chains sequenced from one sample in a study of T cell responses to AZD1222 COVID-19 vaccine. TCRdb keeps only in-frame clones here, not all; method: immunoSEQ multiplex PCR. The sample lists 130,000 or so clones; roughly 84% were seen once. Sample: peripheral blood, taken on day 0 of AZD1222 vaccination. The receptors derive from an adult in good health.

V is TRBV2 and J is TRBJ1-1; D is unresolved. The CDR3 has 12 residues. Trimming removed 7 bases from V and 4 bases from J, with 10 bases in between. Germline CDR1 reads SNHLY; CDR2 reads FYNNEI. CDR3 in DNA: TGTGCCAGCAAGTTTGGGTTCACTGAAGCTTTCTTT. Translation: CASKFGFTEAFF.

The J gene is TRBJ1-1, the V gene TRBV6-1, with D maybe TRBD1 (5 bases). The V end lost 2 bases, the J end lost 9 bases, and 13 bases lay between the germline ends. The CDR3 is made up of 13 amino acids. CDR1 and CDR2 from the germline V gene are MNHNS and SASEGT. Here the CDR3 DNA reads TGTGCCAGCAGTGAACGGGAGGGGCTGAAAGCTTTCTTT. Translating it yields CASSEREGLKAFF.

This clone has just a few counts. The chain has TRBV7-9 and TRBJ2-1; possible D gene TRBD2, 6 bases. The CDR3 length is 15 residues. Per germline, CDR1 SEHNR and CDR2 FQNEAQ (reference sequence). V lost 4 bases, J lost 6 bases, and 16 bases lay in between. CDR3 loop: CASSWTRGSLNEQFF. Here the CDR3 DNA reads TGTGCCAGCAGCTGGACTCGGGGGAGCCTCAATGAGCAGTTCTTC.